This T cell receptor beta chain was identified during a study of CD4 T cells in relation to SARS-CoV-2 and coronaviruses (dated by TCRdb to the early 2020s). About the study as a whole: In the ViraFEST assay, PBMCs were cultured with antigen for 9 to 10 days, after which TCR beta CDR3s were sequenced to identify antigen-specific clonal expansions. At the level of individual TCR clonotypes, the study evaluated whether memory CD4+ T cells crossreact between the spike proteins of SARS-CoV-2 and those of common cold coronaviruses. A different TCR-beta assay, based on Illumina, was used to sequence expansion assays from other donors in the study. The Adaptive Biotechnologies TCR-sequencing kit was used for samples from a few pre-COVID donors and for the naive versus memory experiments, whereas the other data were Illumina-based. An HIV-1 Nef peptide pool or a no-peptide culture served as the negative reference condition. HLA restriction was mapped for shared crossreactive spike epitopes using patient-derived lymphoblastoid cell lines.

This clone was counted only a few times. Its antigen has not been determined. There are no base qualities to consult, and no much larger clone falls within one base. From its cysteine to its phenylalanine, the CDR3 spans 13 amino acids. Here the CDR3 DNA is all that survives: 39 bases in frame from base 1. The germline V gene supplies CDR1 SGDLS and CDR2 YYNGEE. V is shortened by 0 bases, J by 1 base, and the region joining them spans 4 bases. The method behind the library was the immunoSEQ multiplex PCR assay. The original pipeline was this. During preprocessing, nonproductive sequences were discarded, as were any CDR3s that did not begin with C, did not end with F or W, or were shorter than 7 amino acids. The MANAFEST web app identified antigen-specific clonotypes based on expansion compared with the reference and other culture wells. A clone was considered positive if the clone showed significant expansion compared with the reference culture in 2 of 3 replicate wells at an FDR below 0.05. For a clone to be considered positive, significant expansion relative to all other tandem wells and an odds ratio above 5 were also required. Pairwise Levenshtein distance, computed with the stringdist R package after three terminal residues were trimmed from each end, was used as the measure of CDR3 homology. TCRdb obtained this table from immuneACCESS and retained in-frame rearrangements with V and J assigned. These tables miss some clones; where compared with another copy, unresolved V genes account for less than half of the shortfall, and the remainder is unexplained. That table gives V, J and clone size, and the DNA gave D and trimming. The sample yields just under 30,000 clones; roughly 78% were counted once. The top ten constitute about 12% of the sample.

General conclusions and limits of the study: Since the crossreactivity analysis centred on spike protein, crossreactivity against other viral proteins was not assessed. Roughly 60% of donors had memory CD4+ clonotypes that crossrecognized SARS-CoV-2 and at least one common cold coronavirus spike. Pre-pandemic and post-infection samples were not both contributed by any donor, so tracing of the source of pre-existing responses was limited. Crossreactive clones showed significantly weaker SARS-CoV-2-driven expansion than monoreactive clones, consistent with antigenic imprinting. Small numbers of patients and of tested TCRs were a limitation of the study.

CD4+ T cells from unexposed donors were collected before the COVID-19 pandemic (2011-2018). The EasySep CD4+ T cell isolation kit was used to isolate CD4+ T cells once the cultures had run for approximately ten days. Unexposed donor CD4+ T cells were tested for reactivity to SARS-CoV-2 S and N and four common cold coronavirus spike pools, as cell number allowed. Each well held 1.5 million to 2.5 million PBMCs cultured in IMDM containing 5% human AB serum and about 9.4 IU/ml IL-2. Half of the culture medium was replaced with fresh IL-2-containing medium on days 3 and 7. Triplicate replicate wells were generally used for each peptide culture condition. Leukapheresis product for the unexposed donors was bought commercially. PBMCs were isolated from leukapheresis product or whole blood by Ficoll-Paque PLUS gradient centrifugation. PBMCs were either cryopreserved at -140 degrees C or used fresh in the expansion assay. The QIAamp Micro DNA Kit was used to extract genomic DNA from the CD4+ T cells.

Material for sequencing was CD4+ T cells from PBMCs, cultured in vitro. The sequence came from a human donor in good health. The chain was built from TRBV9 and TRBJ1-1, with the D gene uncertain. The CDR3 reads CASSVGSNTEAFF. The sequence in DNA is TGTGCCAGCAGCGTAGGATCGAACACTGAAGCTTTCTTT. The full variable domain, completed from the reference TRBV9 and TRBJ1-1 proteins outside the CDR3, reads DSGVTQTPKHLITATGQRVTLRCSPRSGDLSVYWYQQSLDQGLQFLIQYYNGEERAKGNILERFSAQQFPDLHSELNLSSLELGDSALYFCASSVGSNTEAFFGQGTRLTVV.